This T cell receptor beta chain was captured in a study of T cells in women clearing cervical HPV infection. Clones were read by immunoSEQ multiplex PCR, and TCRdb kept only the in-frame ones, dropping some. The table for this sample gives tens of thousands of clones. V dropped 7 bases and J dropped 2; count of bases not matched to a gene: 4. Germline V gene sequence: CDR1 GTSNPN, CDR2 SVGIG (reference sequence). The CDR3 runs 13 residues. Notes on this clone: Sequencing ends 3 residues short of the CDR3 end; the germline J gene provides the rest.

The sequence was obtained from a woman between 18 and 70 years old with a cervical HPV16 infection that either progressed to CIN3+ or cleared (not recorded which). The chain employs TRBV30 and TRBJ1-2; 10 nucleotides align to TRBD1. The source material was blood buffy coat. The sequenced part of the CDR3 DNA is TGTGCCTACCCGGGACAGGGGAACTATGGC. It is translated as CAYPGQGNYG. The whole CDR3 reads CAYPGQGNYGYTF.